Below, one TCR beta chain is given with its context. The ends were cut back, 8 bases at V and 3 bases at J, with 14 bases in the middle. Germline values: CDR1 SGHTA, CDR2 FQGNSA. This CDR3 is 13 amino acids long. The source of the sample is a study of T cells after yellow fever vaccination. Overall study results and limits: Across the CD4 and CD8 compartments, a small share of clonotypes was present in both.

TCRdb recomputed calls from the 5' RACE reads with MiXCR, one row per CDR3 protein. Of about 13,000 distinct CDR3 sequences in the sample, approximately 4.9% were seen once. The source of this sequence is a man aged 30 to 45 who received the YFV17D yellow fever vaccine. This chain uses TRBV7-2 with TRBJ2-7, with D possibly matching TRBD1 (6 bases). The sample was PBMCs, either bulk or a sorted T-cell subset (CD4+, CD8+, memory, or dextramer-sorted; not recorded which), taken 45 days after the yellow fever booster vaccination. The chain's CDR3 is CASGGPGRYEQYF. The CDR3 coding sequence is TGTGCCAGCGGGGGCCCGGGGCGCTACGAGCAGTACTTC.